The rows below give T cell receptor beta chains drawn from one sample of a study of T cells after yellow fever vaccination. MiXCR, applied by TCRdb to the 5' RACE reads, yields one record per CDR3 protein. The table has some 350,000 distinct CDR3 sequences, 8.7% seen once; the top ten hold under 20%. This sample comprised PBMCs, obtained on the day of the first yellow fever vaccination. The receptors were gathered from a man aged 18-30 years who received the YFV17D yellow fever vaccine. CDR3s include the opening cysteine and the closing phenylalanine or tryptophan. D genes are given only for firm matches. Some rows have no size entry. The others give once, few or many, or a class for an expanded clone.

v_call: TRBV5-1; j_call: TRBJ1-2; d_call: -; clone_size: few; cdr3_aa: CASSLGGNDLYGYTF; cdr3_nt: TGCGCCAGCAGCTTGGGGGGGAACGACCTCTATGGCTACACCTTC
v_call: TRBV27; j_call: TRBJ2-1; d_call: TRBD2; clone_size: -; cdr3_aa: CASSLPLAGGNEQFF; cdr3_nt: TGTGCCAGCAGCCTACCGCTAGCGGGGGGGAATGAGCAGTTCTTC
v_call: TRBV9; j_call: TRBJ2-3; d_call: -; clone_size: -; cdr3_aa: CASSVGGWAGATDTQYF; cdr3_nt: TGTGCCAGCAGCGTAGGAGGGTGGGCGGGGGCCACAGATACGCAGTATTTT
v_call: TRBV9; j_call: TRBJ2-5; d_call: -; clone_size: -; cdr3_aa: CASSVVGNQETQYF; cdr3_nt: TGTGCCAGCAGCGTAGTCGGAAACCAAGAGACCCAGTACTTC
v_call: TRBV18; j_call: TRBJ2-3; d_call: TRBD2; clone_size: -; cdr3_aa: CASSPNPGTKATQYF; cdr3_nt: TGTGCCAGCTCACCAAACCCCGGGACTAAAGCTACGCAGTATTTT
v_call: TRBV5-1; j_call: TRBJ2-1; d_call: -; clone_size: few; cdr3_aa: CASSLSSPSYNEQFF; cdr3_nt: TGCGCCAGCAGCTTGAGCAGTCCCTCCTACAATGAGCAGTTCTTC
v_call: TRBV5-1; j_call: TRBJ1-2; d_call: -; clone_size: -; cdr3_aa: CASSFSGAGAYGYTF; cdr3_nt: TGCGCCAGCAGCTTCTCTGGGGCAGGGGCCTATGGCTACACCTTC
v_call: TRBV5-1; j_call: TRBJ1-4; d_call: -; clone_size: -; cdr3_aa: CASSWEWRGEKANEKLLF; cdr3_nt: TGCGCCAGCAGCTGGGAATGGAGAGGGGAGAAGGCTAATGAAAAACTGTTATTT
v_call: TRBV6-5; j_call: TRBJ2-5; d_call: -; clone_size: few; cdr3_aa: CASSYFQSMSGWETQYF; cdr3_nt: TGTGCCAGCAGTTACTTTCAATCCATGTCGGGGTGGGAGACCCAGTACTTC
v_call: TRBV5-6; j_call: TRBJ1-1; d_call: TRBD1; clone_size: few; cdr3_aa: CASSPGQATVEAFF; cdr3_nt: TGTGCCAGCAGCCCGGGACAGGCCACCGTCGAAGCTTTCTTT
v_call: TRBV10-3; j_call: TRBJ2-1; d_call: -; clone_size: -; cdr3_aa: CAISESIVGYNEQFF; cdr3_nt: TGTGCCATCAGTGAGTCGATAGTTGGGTACAATGAGCAGTTCTTC
v_call: TRBV7-2; j_call: TRBJ2-4; d_call: -; clone_size: many; cdr3_aa: CASSKRLQGRNIQYF; cdr3_nt: TGTGCCAGCAGTAAACGATTACAGGGAAGGAACATTCAGTACTTC
v_call: TRBV28; j_call: TRBJ2-5; d_call: TRBD2; clone_size: many; cdr3_aa: CASSSWTSGGAQETQYF; cdr3_nt: TGTGCCAGCAGCTCCTGGACTAGCGGGGGGGCCCAAGAGACCCAGTACTTC
v_call: TRBV12-3/TRBV12-4; j_call: TRBJ2-5; d_call: -; clone_size: -; cdr3_aa: CASSFRQETQYF; cdr3_nt: TGTGCCAGCAGTTTTAGGCAAGAGACCCAGTACTTC
v_call: TRBV5-1; j_call: TRBJ2-3; d_call: -; clone_size: -; cdr3_aa: CASSFAGGPSSTDTQYF; cdr3_nt: TGCGCCAGCAGCTTTGCCGGGGGACCCTCTAGCACAGATACGCAGTATTTT
v_call: TRBV13; j_call: TRBJ2-5; d_call: TRBD2; clone_size: -; cdr3_aa: CASSLGPTSGDQETQYF; cdr3_nt: TGTGCCAGCAGCTTAGGCCCTACTAGCGGGGACCAAGAGACCCAGTACTTC
v_call: TRBV4-1; j_call: TRBJ1-1; d_call: -; clone_size: -; cdr3_aa: CASSQEKVMNTEAFF; cdr3_nt: TGCGCCAGCAGCCAAGAGAAGGTGATGAACACTGAAGCTTTCTTT
v_call: TRBV12-3/TRBV12-4; j_call: TRBJ1-2; d_call: -; clone_size: few; cdr3_aa: CASSPTTGRYGYTF; cdr3_nt: TGTGCCAGCAGTCCTACGACAGGACGATATGGCTACACCTTC
v_call: TRBV10-2; j_call: TRBJ1-5; d_call: -; clone_size: -; cdr3_aa: CASSEYRGSNQPQHF; cdr3_nt: TGCGCCAGCAGTGAATATCGGGGGAGCAATCAGCCCCAGCATTTT
v_call: TRBV5-1; j_call: TRBJ1-6; d_call: TRBD1; clone_size: -; cdr3_aa: CASSSGTVYSPLHF; cdr3_nt: TGCGCCAGCAGCTCCGGGACAGTCTATTCACCCCTCCACTTT
v_call: TRBV11-3; j_call: TRBJ2-3; d_call: TRBD1; clone_size: -; cdr3_aa: CASSLAQGDGGDTQYF; cdr3_nt: TGTGCCAGCAGCTTGGCGCAGGGGGATGGAGGAGATACGCAGTATTTT
v_call: TRBV5-4; j_call: TRBJ2-2; d_call: -; clone_size: few; cdr3_aa: CASSGPNTGELFF; cdr3_nt: TGTGCCAGCAGCGGCCCGAACACCGGGGAGCTGTTTTTT